Listed below are T cell receptor beta chains from one sample, sequenced in a study of technical replicates of blood from a handful of donors. TCRdb's table, derived via immunoSEQ multiplex PCR, lists solely in-frame clones and lacks some. The data contain about 62,000 clones, roughly 86% of them singletons. Sequencing was done on a sample of PBMCs. These receptor sequences come from a human donor in good health. Some clones in this sample may be carry-over from other donors' samples. CDR3s include the opening cysteine and the closing phenylalanine or tryptophan. A D gene is named only where the DNA matches it firmly. Expanded clones get a size class; other rows say once, few or many, or leave the size out.

abundance	v_gene	d_gene	j_gene	CDR3nt	CDR3aa
NA	TRBV7-2	TRBD2	TRBJ2-3	TGTGCCAGCAGCTTCCGCTTGCGGGGGGCTGGAGATACGCAGTATTTT	CASSFRLRGAGDTQYF
NA	TRBV4-1	TRBD2	TRBJ2-1	TGCGCCAGCAGCCTCCTTGCGGGAGGGCCATCTGAGCAGTTCTTC	CASSLLAGGPSEQFF
NA	TRBV2	NA	TRBJ2-7	TGTGCCAGCAGTGTGGGTGGAGGGAACTACGAGCAGTACTTC	CASSVGGGNYEQYF
NA	TRBV25-1	TRBD2	TRBJ2-3	TGTGCCAGCAGTGAACAAAGCGGGGGGGCCAACACAGATACGCAGTATTTT	CASSEQSGGANTDTQYF
NA	TRBV7-9	NA	TRBJ2-6	TGTGCCAGCAACACGGGAGGGGGCGCCCCTGGGGCCAACGTCCTGACTTTC	CASNTGGGAPGANVLTF
NA	TRBV6-5	NA	TRBJ1-2	TGTGCCAGCAGTTATACACAGGGTGGTGGCTACACCTTC	CASSYTQGGGYTF
few	TRBV7-8	NA	TRBJ1-2	TGTGCTTTGGAGGGGCCTGGCTACACCTTC	CALEGPGYTF
NA	TRBV4-2	NA	TRBJ2-4	TGTGCCAGCAGCCAAGCGGTCCGAGAAAACATTCAGTACTTC	CASSQAVRENIQYF
NA	TRBV6-6	NA	TRBJ2-6	TGTGCCAGCAGTTCCGGAACTAGGCTCGGGGCCAACGTCCTGACTTTC	CASSSGTRLGANVLTF
NA	TRBV10-3	TRBD2	TRBJ2-1	TGTGCCATCAGTGACCCGGGGGGTCACAATGAGCAGTTCTTC	CAISDPGGHNEQFF
NA	TRBV18	TRBD1	TRBJ1-1	TGTGCCAGCTCACCCTTCGGACCAGGACAGGGGAGGGTTGAAGCTTTCTTT	CASSPFGPGQGRVEAFF
NA	TRBV7-6	TRBD2	TRBJ2-7	TGTGCCAGCAGCATCGGACTAGCGGGAGTCTCTGAGCAGTACTTC	CASSIGLAGVSEQYF
NA	TRBV27	NA	TRBJ1-1	TGTGCCAGCAGTTTGACAGGACAGAACACTGAAGCTTTCTTT	CASSLTGQNTEAFF
NA	TRBV19	NA	TRBJ1-4	TGTGCCAGCCGGAGGGCTAATGAAAAACTGTTTTTT	CASRRANEKLFF
NA	TRBV5-1	NA	TRBJ2-5	TGCGCCAGCAGCTTGGCAACTGGTCTCCAAGAGACCCAGTACTTC	CASSLATGLQETQYF
NA	TRBV15	TRBD1	TRBJ2-7	TGTGCCACCAGCAGAGCCCAAGGACAGGGTAAGAGCGAGCAGTACTTC	CATSRAQGQGKSEQYF
NA	TRBV7-9	NA	TRBJ1-2	TGTGCCAGCAGCTCACTTAGTGATGAGGACACCTATGGCTACACCTTC	CASSSLSDEDTYGYTF
NA	TRBV11-2	NA	TRBJ2-7	TGTGCCAGCAGCTTAGACGGTCGGGTCTCAGCCCCCTACGAGCAGTACTTC	CASSLDGRVSAPYEQYF
NA	TRBV7-9	NA	TRBJ2-5	TGTGCCAGCAGGGCACAGTACCAAGAGACCCAGTACTTC	CASRAQYQETQYF
NA	TRBV7-9	TRBD1	TRBJ2-7	TGTGCCAGCAGCTCGTCGGACAGGGGGAGGGAGCAGTACTTC	CASSSSDRGREQYF
NA	TRBV2	NA	TRBJ2-1	TGTGCCAGCAGTGAAGCCGGGCCGCCCAGGGGTGAGCAGTTCTTC	CASSEAGPPRGEQFF
NA	TRBV7-3	TRBD1	TRBJ1-1	TGTGCCAGCAGCCCGCAGGGACAGGGTGACACTGAAGCTTTCTTT	CASSPQGQGDTEAFF
NA	TRBV7-9	NA	TRBJ2-1	TGTGCCAGCAGCTTCCAGGGTGCGGACCTCAATGAGCAGTTCTTC	CASSFQGADLNEQFF
NA	TRBV30	TRBD2	TRBJ2-3	TGTGCCTGGAGTTTACCGGGACCCCGGGAGGGCCCAGATACGCAGTATTTT	CAWSLPGPREGPDTQYF
once	TRBV4-2	NA	TRBJ2-7	TGTGCCAGCAGCGGAAGGCGGACCTACGAGCAGTACTTC	CASSGRRTYEQYF
NA	TRBV4-2	NA	TRBJ1-4	TGTGCCAGCAGCCTATATGAGGGGGGGACTAATGAAAAACTGTTTTTT	CASSLYEGGTNEKLFF
NA	TRBV18	NA	TRBJ1-5	TGTGCCAGCTCCCAGGACAGACTCAATCAGCCCCAGCATTTT	CASSQDRLNQPQHF
NA	TRBV9	NA	TRBJ1-5	TGTGCCAGCAGCGTAGATCCCGGGGGCAATCAGCCCCAGCATTTT	CASSVDPGGNQPQHF
NA	TRBV5-1	NA	TRBJ2-3	TGCGCCAGCAGCTGGCCCTCGACAGGCACGGAGACAGATACGCAGTATTTT	CASSWPSTGTETDTQYF
NA	TRBV19	TRBD2	TRBJ2-7	TGTGCCAGTAGCCTTTCTGCGGGGGGGCTGTACGAGCAGTACTTC	CASSLSAGGLYEQYF
NA	TRBV6-4	TRBD1	TRBJ2-7	TGTGCCAGCGAGAACCGGGACAGGTCCTCCTACGAGCAGTACTTC	CASENRDRSSYEQYF
once	TRBV15	TRBD1	TRBJ1-3	TGTGCCATTCGCCTTGGACAGGGGGCGCCTGGCATAGGAAACACCATATATTTT	CAIRLGQGAPGIGNTIYF
NA	TRBV4-2	NA	TRBJ1-4	TGTGCCAGCAGCCAAGGGATTCAGGGACTTAATGAAAAACTGTTTTTT	CASSQGIQGLNEKLFF
NA	TRBV6-5	TRBD2	TRBJ2-5	TGTGCCAGCAGTTACTCGGGTCTAGCGGGAGAGACCCAGTACTTC	CASSYSGLAGETQYF
NA	TRBV13	TRBD2	TRBJ2-1	TGTGCCAGCAGCCCGGGGGTAGCGGGAGGGCAAGAGCAGTTCTTC	CASSPGVAGGQEQFF
NA	TRBV18	TRBD2	TRBJ2-1	TGTGCCAGCTCATTAGCGGGGGGCCCCACCAATGAGCAGTTCTTC	CASSLAGGPTNEQFF
many	TRBV7-2	TRBD2	TRBJ2-3	TGTGCCAGCAGCTTAGGACAGACTAGCGGGGGGACGGGTACGCAGTATTTT	CASSLGQTSGGTGTQYF
NA	TRBV30	NA	TRBJ1-2	TGTGCCTGGGAAAGGGGGGGGTCCTATGGCTACACCTTC	CAWERGGSYGYTF
NA	TRBV4-2	TRBD2	TRBJ2-2	TGTGCCAGCAGCCCAGTCGGGGTAGCGGGAGGTGACACCGGGGAGCTGTTTTTT	CASSPVGVAGGDTGELFF
NA	TRBV15	NA	TRBJ2-7	TGTGCCACCAGCAGAGAGGGCCAGGGGCTCGACGAGCAGTACTTC	CATSREGQGLDEQYF
NA	TRBV18	NA	TRBJ1-2	TGTGCCAGCTCACCGTCAGGATTCGAAGGCTACACCTTC	CASSPSGFEGYTF
NA	TRBV6-5	NA	TRBJ1-1	TGTGCCAGCAGCACCGGGATAGAGTATACTGAAGCTTTCTTT	CASSTGIEYTEAFF
NA	TRBV20-1	NA	TRBJ2-1	TGCAGTGCTAGCAGGGTGGCTGAGCAGTTCTTC	CSASRVAEQFF
NA	TRBV19	TRBD1	TRBJ2-2	TGTGCCAGTACCCCCAGGACAGGGAACACCGGGGAGCTGTTTTTT	CASTPRTGNTGELFF
NA	TRBV18	NA	TRBJ1-1	TGTGCCAGCTCACCTGTCTCAGGGGCGAACACTGAAGCTTTCTTT	CASSPVSGANTEAFF
NA	TRBV7-3	TRBD1	TRBJ2-2	TGTGCCAGCAGCTTAACTCCTATATGGCAGGGGGCCGGGGAGCTGTTTTTT	CASSLTPIWQGAGELFF
few	TRBV30	NA	TRBJ1-1	TGTGCCTGGAGTGTATCCCGGGACACTGAAGCTTTCTTT	CAWSVSRDTEAFF
NA	TRBV4-3	TRBD1	TRBJ2-2	TGCGCCAGCAGCCAAGGTCTTCCGGACAGGCATTCCGGGGAGCTGTTTTTT	CASSQGLPDRHSGELFF
NA	TRBV13	NA	TRBJ1-5	TGTGCCAGCAGCACCAGACAGAACAATCAGCCCCAGCATTTT	CASSTRQNNQPQHF
NA	TRBV6-4	NA	TRBJ2-3	TGTGCCCAGCAGGGTATTTGCTGCATAACAGATACGCAGTATTTT	CAQQGICCITDTQYF
NA	TRBV6-1	TRBD1	TRBJ2-5	TGTGCCAGCAGCACCGGACAGGGAGAAGAGACCCAGTACTTC	CASSTGQGEETQYF
NA	TRBV4-2	NA	TRBJ2-5	TGTGCCAGCAGCCAGGAAGGGGGTTTGTACCAAGAGACCCAGTACTTC	CASSQEGGLYQETQYF
NA	TRBV7-3	TRBD1	TRBJ2-1	TGTGCCAGCAGCCTTAGGGACAGCTACCCCTACAATGAGCAGTTCTTC	CASSLRDSYPYNEQFF